This T cell receptor beta chain was sequenced for a study of cytomegalovirus exposure and HLA in healthy donors. Findings and caveats of the study: It is likely that the observed cluster of highly shared sequence variants was a sequencing artifact. Reports credit the classifier with highly specific, highly sensitive diagnosis of cytomegalovirus status. Researchers catalogued roughly 170 TCR beta chains as cytomegalovirus-associated. Later analysis demonstrated an association between a missense DCLRE1C variant and TCR beta V- and J-gene trimming.

This CDR3 is built from 14 residues. Germline V gives CDR1 SGHNT, CDR2 YENEEA. Trimming took off 3 bases at V and 2 bases at J, with 9 bases between the two ends. Turning to this clone: Its antigen is still unknown.

The PCR employed 60 Vbeta primers together with 13 Jbeta primers. TCRdb's copy holds only in-frame clones and misses some; the assay was immunoSEQ multiplex PCR. Here the sample spans tens of thousands of clones, 80% to 90% being singletons. The specimen sequenced was PBMCs. The chain is built from TRBV11-3 and TRBJ2-3; tentatively, D is TRBD1 (5 bases). The receptor comes from an older man in good health and CMV-seropositive. CDR3 bases: TGTGCCAGCAGCTTTTATGGGGCCACAGATACGCAGTATTTT. It is translated as CASSFYGATDTQYF.